Below are 11 T cell receptor beta chains sequenced from a single sample in a study of CD8 T cells in ankylosing spondylitis. MiXCR, run by TCRdb on the 5' RACE reads, gives a single entry per CDR3 protein. Of some 130,000 distinct CDR3 sequences in the sample, 9.5% to 12% were seen once. The material sequenced was blood, either unsorted or a sorted T cell fraction (not recorded which). The source is a female donor with ankylosing spondylitis or in good health (not recorded which).

Ten or more counts support this clonotype. The chain has TRBV7-2 and TRBJ1-5; tentative D call: TRBD1 (5 bases). The CDR3 is 14 residues long. Germline lookup yields CDR1 SGHTA and CDR2 FQGNSA. V dropped 5 bases and J dropped 5 bases, with 13 bases sitting between them. The CDR3 DNA reads TGTGCCAGCAGCCGGCCAGGGTCAGATCAGCCCCAGCATTTT. It yields the protein CASSRPGSDQPQHF.

This clonotype occurred many times. The V call is TRBV11-2, the J call TRBJ2-7; D gene uncertain. The ends were cut back, 5 bases at V and 3 bases at J, with 11 bases in the middle. There are 13 residues in the CDR3. Germline CDR1 is SGHAT and CDR2 is FQNNGV. CDR3: CASSPRIDYEQYF. CDR3 in DNA: TGTGCCAGCAGCCCGAGGATCGACTACGAGCAGTACTTC.

The J gene is TRBJ2-3, the V gene TRBV20-1, with a tentative D call TRBD2 (5 bases). CDR1 and CDR2 (germline): DFQATT, SNEGSKA (reference sequence). This CDR3 region has 18 residues. V was pared by 2 bases and J by 2 bases, with 23 bases between. CDR3 region: CSARPGSGDSPITDTQYF. For the CDR3, the DNA is TGCAGTGCTAGACCCGGGTCCGGGGATTCTCCTATCACAGATACGCAGTATTTT.

This clonotype has ten or more counts. The V gene is TRBV5-1, the J gene TRBJ2-1, with D perhaps TRBD2 (6 bases). Germline values: CDR1 SGHRS, CDR2 YFSETQ. The CDR3 loop spans 12 amino acids. The germline V and J ends were trimmed by 2 bases and 8 bases, with 8 bases remaining between them. This CDR3 is CASSLGGHEQFF. In DNA, the CDR3 is TGCGCCAGCAGCTTAGGAGGGCATGAGCAGTTCTTC.

This clonotype was seen many times. The chain is built from TRBV28 and TRBJ1-2; D might be TRBD1 (5 bases). The CDR3 contains 14 residues. The germline gives CDR1 MDHEN, CDR2 SYDVKM. V lost 7 bases and J lost 4, with 16 bases in between. The CDR3, as DNA: TGTGCCAGCACCCTTCGGGGCCCTACCTATGGCTACACCTTC. Its translation is CASTLRGPTYGYTF.

This clonotype was seen ten or more times. V is TRBV5-1 and J is TRBJ2-2; D not resolved. Germline-derived CDR1 and CDR2 are SGHRS and YFSETQ. CDR3 size: 14 residues. The V and J ends lost 0 bases and 1 base respectively, with 4 bases between them. CDR3 in amino acids: CASSLVQNTGELFF. DNA of the CDR3: TGCGCCAGCAGCTTGGTACAGAACACCGGGGAGCTGTTTTTT.

The chain carries TRBV24-1 and TRBJ2-2; TRBD1 might be the D (6 bases). Germline V gene data show CDR1 as KGHDR and CDR2 as SFDVKD. The CDR3 runs 16 residues. The V end lost 3 bases, the J end lost 4 bases, and 14 bases lay between the germline ends. The CDR3 region is CATSDVGHGITGELFF. The CDR3 region has the DNA TGTGCCACCAGTGATGTGGGACATGGGATCACCGGGGAGCTGTTTTTT.

This clonotype was seen at least ten times. The rearrangement uses TRBV19 and TRBJ1-1; D ambiguous. Trimming pared 1 base from V and 1 base from J, leaving 7 bases between. The CDR3 length is 14 residues. CDR1 LNHDA and CDR2 SQIVND come from the germline V gene (reference sequence). This chain's CDR3 is CASSIVSANTEAFF. In DNA form, the CDR3 reads TGTGCCAGTAGTATAGTATCGGCGAACACTGAAGCTTTCTTT.

CDR3 DNA: TGCAGTGCTGGGGACAATGGAGACGAGCAGTACTTC. The encoded protein is CSAGDNGDEQYF. The genes are TRBV20-1 and TRBJ2-7; possibly TRBD1 for D (6 bases). Germline V gene lookup returns CDR1 DFQATT and CDR2 SNEGSKA (reference sequence). The CDR3 has 12 residues. Trimming removed 5 bases at V and 5 bases at J, with 13 bases between.

This chain uses TRBV11-2 with TRBJ1-4; TRBD1 is a possible D gene (5 bases). The CDR3 contains 17 residues. Germline V lookup: CDR1 SGHAT, CDR2 FQNNGV. V gave up 2 bases and J gave up 3 bases, with 16 bases separating them. CDR3 sequence: CASSLPQQGAANEKLFF. The CDR3 nucleotides are TGTGCCAGCAGCTTACCCCAGCAGGGAGCGGCTAATGAAAAACTGTTTTTT. Drawing the rest from reference TRBV11-2 and TRBJ1-4, the complete variable domain is EAGVAQSPRYKIIEKRQSVAFWCNPISGHATLYWYQQILGQGPKLLIQFQNNGVVDDSQLPKDRFSAERLKGVDSTLKIQPAKLEDSAVYLCASSLPQQGAANEKLFFGSGTQLSVL.

Worth noting for this clonotype: A much larger clone lies one base from this, so it may be a read error. The genes are TRBV28 and TRBJ2-2, with 7 bases lining up with TRBD1. CDR1 and CDR2 from the germline V gene are MDHEN and SYDVKM. The J segment lost 2 bases and the V segment lost 6 bases, leaving 9 bases of the junction unmatched. CDR3 length equals 16 residues. Written as DNA, the CDR3 is TGTGCCAGCAGCCTAATAGGGGGCGCCAACACCGGGGAGCTGTTTTTT. It translates to CASSLIGGANTGELFF. The full variable domain, with the rest looked up from reference TRBV28 and TRBJ2-2, is DVKVTQSSRYLVKRTGEKVFLECVQDMDHENMFWYRQDPGLGLRLIYFSYDVKMKEKGDIPEGYSVSREKKERFSLILESASTNQTSMYLCASSLIGGANTGELFFGEGSRLTVL.